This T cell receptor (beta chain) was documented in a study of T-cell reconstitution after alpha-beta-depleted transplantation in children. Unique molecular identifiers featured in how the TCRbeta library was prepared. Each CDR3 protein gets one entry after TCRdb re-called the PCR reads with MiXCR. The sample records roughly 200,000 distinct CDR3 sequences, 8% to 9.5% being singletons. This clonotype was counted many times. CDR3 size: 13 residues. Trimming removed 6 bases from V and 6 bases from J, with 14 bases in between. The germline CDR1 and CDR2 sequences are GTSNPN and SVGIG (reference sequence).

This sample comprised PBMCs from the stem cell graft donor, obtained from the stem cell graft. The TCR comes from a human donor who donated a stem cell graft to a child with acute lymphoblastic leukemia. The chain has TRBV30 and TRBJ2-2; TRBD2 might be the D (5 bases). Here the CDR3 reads CACTGLRAGELFF. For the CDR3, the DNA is TGTGCCTGTACGGGATTAAGAGCCGGGGAGCTGTTTTTT.